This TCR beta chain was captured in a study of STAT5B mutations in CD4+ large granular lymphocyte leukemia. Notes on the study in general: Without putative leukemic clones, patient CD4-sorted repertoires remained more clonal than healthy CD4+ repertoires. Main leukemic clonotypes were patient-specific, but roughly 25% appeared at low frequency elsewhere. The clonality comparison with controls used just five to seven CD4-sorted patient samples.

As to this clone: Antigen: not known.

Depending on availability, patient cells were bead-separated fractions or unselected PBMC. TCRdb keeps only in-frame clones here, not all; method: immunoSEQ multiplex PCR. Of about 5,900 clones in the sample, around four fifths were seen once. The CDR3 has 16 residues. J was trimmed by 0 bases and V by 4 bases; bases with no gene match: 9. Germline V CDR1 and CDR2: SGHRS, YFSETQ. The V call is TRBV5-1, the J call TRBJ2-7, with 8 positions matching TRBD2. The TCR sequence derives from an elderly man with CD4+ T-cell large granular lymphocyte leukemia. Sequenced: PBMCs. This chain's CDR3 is CASSQTTSGLSYEQYF. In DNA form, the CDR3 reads TGCGCCAGCAGCCAAACCACTAGCGGACTCTCCTACGAGCAGTACTTC.